One sample yielded the 3 T cell receptor beta chains listed below, sequenced in a study of cytomegalovirus exposure and HLA in healthy donors. PCR employed 60 Vbeta and 13 Jbeta primers. The repertoire was sequenced with immunoSEQ multiplex PCR; TCRdb's copy has only in-frame clones and lacks some. The table lists around 160,000 clones, around 77% of them singletons. The material sequenced was PBMCs. Receptors originate from a woman aged 35 to 49 in good health and CMV-seropositive.

J is TRBJ2-1 and V is TRBV4-2; 9 positions agree with TRBD1. The CDR3 is 16 residues long. Trimming cost V 0 bases and J 7 bases; bases outside gene matches: 7. Germline V gene sequence: CDR1 LGHNA, CDR2 YNFKEQ. The CDR3 DNA sequence: TGTGCCAGCAGCCAAGAAGCTGGGACAGGGTTGAATGAGCAGTTCTTC. Translated, it gives CASSQEAGTGLNEQFF.

About this clone itself: Germline is not matched at one junction end, which may reflect a read error. The identical CDR3 is also encoded by other nucleotide sequences in the sample. The chain joins TRBV6-6 to TRBJ1-1, with TRBD1 identical over 7 bases. The CDR3 is made up of 13 amino acids. The V gene's germline CDR1 is MNHNY and CDR2 SVGAGI (reference sequence). The CDR3 region has the DNA TGTGCCAGCAGTCCTCGACAGGGTACTGAAGCCTTCTTT. Protein product: CASSPRQGTEAFF.

The chain combines TRBV5-1 with TRBJ1-3; D perhaps matches TRBD1 (6 bases). Trimming cost V 3 bases and J 2 bases, with 18 bases left between them. Germline CDR1 SGHRS, CDR2 YFSETQ. The CDR3 runs 17 residues. The CDR3 spells CASSSQANRDTGNTIYF. CDR3 in DNA: TGCGCCAGCAGCTCGCAAGCGAACAGGGATACTGGAAACACCATATATTTT.